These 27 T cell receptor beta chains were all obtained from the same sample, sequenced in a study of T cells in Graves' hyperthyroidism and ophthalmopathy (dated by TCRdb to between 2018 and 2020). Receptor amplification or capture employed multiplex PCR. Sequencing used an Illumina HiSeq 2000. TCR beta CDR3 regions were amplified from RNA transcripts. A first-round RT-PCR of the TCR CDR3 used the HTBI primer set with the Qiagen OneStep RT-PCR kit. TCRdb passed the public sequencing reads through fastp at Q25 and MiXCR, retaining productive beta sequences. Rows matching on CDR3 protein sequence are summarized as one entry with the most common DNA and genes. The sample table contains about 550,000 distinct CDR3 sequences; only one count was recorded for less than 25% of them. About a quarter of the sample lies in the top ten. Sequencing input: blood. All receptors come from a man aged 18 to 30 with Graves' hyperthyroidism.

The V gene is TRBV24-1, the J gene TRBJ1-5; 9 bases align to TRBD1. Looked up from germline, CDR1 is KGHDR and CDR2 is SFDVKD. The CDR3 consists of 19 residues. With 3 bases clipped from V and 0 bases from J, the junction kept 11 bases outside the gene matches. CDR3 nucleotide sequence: TGTGCCACCAGTGATCGGGGACAGGGACCCCCGTATAGCAATCAGCCCCAGCATTTT. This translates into CATSDRGQGPPYSNQPQHF.

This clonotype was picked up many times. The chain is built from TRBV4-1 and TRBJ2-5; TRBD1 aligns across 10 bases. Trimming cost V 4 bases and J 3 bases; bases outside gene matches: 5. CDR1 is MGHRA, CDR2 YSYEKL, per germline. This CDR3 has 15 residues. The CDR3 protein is CASSLLGTGEETQYF. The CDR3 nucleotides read TGCGCCAGCAGCCTTCTGGGGACAGGGGAAGAGACCCAGTACTTC.

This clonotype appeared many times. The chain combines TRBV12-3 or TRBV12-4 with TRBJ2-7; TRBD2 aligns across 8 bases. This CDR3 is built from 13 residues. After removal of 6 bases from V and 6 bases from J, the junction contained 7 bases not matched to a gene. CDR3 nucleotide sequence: TGTGCCAGCAGCCCCGGGGGGGTGGGCGAGCAGTACTTC. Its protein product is CASSPGGVGEQYF.

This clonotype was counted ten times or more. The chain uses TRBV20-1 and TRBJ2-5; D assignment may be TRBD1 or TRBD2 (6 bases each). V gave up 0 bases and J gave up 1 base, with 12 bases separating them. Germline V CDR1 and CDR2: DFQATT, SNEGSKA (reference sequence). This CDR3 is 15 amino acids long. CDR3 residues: CSARDLGGPQETQYF. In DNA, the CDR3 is TGCAGTGCTAGAGATCTAGGGGGGCCCCAAGAGACCCAGTACTTC.

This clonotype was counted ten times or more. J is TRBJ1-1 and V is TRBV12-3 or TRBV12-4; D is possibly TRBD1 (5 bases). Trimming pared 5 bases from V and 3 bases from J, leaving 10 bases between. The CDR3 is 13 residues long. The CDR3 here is CASSTGGDTEAFF. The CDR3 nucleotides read TGTGCCAGCAGTACTGGAGGGGACACTGAAGCTTTCTTT.

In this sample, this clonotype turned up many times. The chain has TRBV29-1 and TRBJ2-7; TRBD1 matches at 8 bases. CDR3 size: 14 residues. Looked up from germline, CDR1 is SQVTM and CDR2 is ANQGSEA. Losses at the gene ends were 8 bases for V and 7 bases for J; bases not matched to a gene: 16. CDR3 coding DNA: TGCAGCTTCGTTGTTGACAGGGGAGGCGGGGAGCAGTACTTC. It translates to CSFVVDRGGGEQYF.

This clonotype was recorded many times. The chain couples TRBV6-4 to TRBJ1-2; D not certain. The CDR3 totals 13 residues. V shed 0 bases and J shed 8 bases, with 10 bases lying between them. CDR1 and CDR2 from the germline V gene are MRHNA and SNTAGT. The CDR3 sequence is CASSDSQAGGYTF. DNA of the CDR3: TGTGCCAGCAGTGACTCCCAGGCGGGCGGCTACACCTTC.

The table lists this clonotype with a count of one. CDR3 protein: CASSISGPPSPYEQYF. In DNA, the CDR3 is TGCGCCAGCAGCATAAGCGGTCCCCCTTCACCCTACGAGCAGTACTTC. V gene TRBV5-1 combines with J gene TRBJ2-7; weak D call: TRBD2 (5 bases). The CDR3 contains 16 residues. Germline assignment: CDR1 SGHRS and CDR2 YFSETQ. V was cut by 4 bases and J by 2 bases, with 19 bases left in between.

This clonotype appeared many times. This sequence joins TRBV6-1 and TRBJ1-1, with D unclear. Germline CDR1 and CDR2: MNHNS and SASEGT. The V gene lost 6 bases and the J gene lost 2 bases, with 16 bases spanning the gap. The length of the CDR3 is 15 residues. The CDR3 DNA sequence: TGTGCCAGCAGGCCCCCCGGGTCAGCTAACACTGAAGCTTTCTTT. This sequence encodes CASRPPGSANTEAFF.

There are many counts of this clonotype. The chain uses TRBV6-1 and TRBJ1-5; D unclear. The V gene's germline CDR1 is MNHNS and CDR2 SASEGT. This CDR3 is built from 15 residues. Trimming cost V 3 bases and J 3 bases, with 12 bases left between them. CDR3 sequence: CASSEVEGYNQPQHF. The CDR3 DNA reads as TGTGCCAGCAGTGAGGTTGAGGGATACAATCAGCCCCAGCATTTT.

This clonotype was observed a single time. The CDR3: CASSVAPAGGVGYGYTF. As DNA, the CDR3 is TGTGCCAGCAGCGTAGCCCCGGCTGGGGGCGTGGGGTATGGCTACACCTTC. The V and J genes are TRBV9 and TRBJ1-2, with D perhaps matching TRBD1 (6 bases). The CDR3 is 17 amino acids. V was clipped by 0 bases and J by 5 bases, with 20 bases between them. CDR1 and CDR2 (germline): SGDLS, YYNGEE.

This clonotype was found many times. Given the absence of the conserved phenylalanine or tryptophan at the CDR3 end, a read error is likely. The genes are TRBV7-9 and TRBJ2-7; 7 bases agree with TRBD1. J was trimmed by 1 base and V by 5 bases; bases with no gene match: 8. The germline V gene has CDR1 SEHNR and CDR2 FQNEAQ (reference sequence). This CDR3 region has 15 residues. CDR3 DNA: TGTGCCAGCAGCCCGACAGGGTGGAGTTCCTACGAGCAGTACTCC. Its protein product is CASSPTGWSSYEQYS.

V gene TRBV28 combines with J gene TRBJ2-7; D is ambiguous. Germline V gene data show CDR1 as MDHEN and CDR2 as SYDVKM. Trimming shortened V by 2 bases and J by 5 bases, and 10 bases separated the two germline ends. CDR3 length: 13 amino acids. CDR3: CASSLGPRHEQYF. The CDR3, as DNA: TGTGCCAGCAGTTTAGGACCTCGACACGAGCAGTACTTC. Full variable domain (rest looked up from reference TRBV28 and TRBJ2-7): DVKVTQSSRYLVKRTGEKVFLECVQDMDHENMFWYRQDPGLGLRLIYFSYDVKMKEKGDIPEGYSVSREKKERFSLILESASTNQTSMYLCASSLGPRHEQYFGPGTRLTVT.

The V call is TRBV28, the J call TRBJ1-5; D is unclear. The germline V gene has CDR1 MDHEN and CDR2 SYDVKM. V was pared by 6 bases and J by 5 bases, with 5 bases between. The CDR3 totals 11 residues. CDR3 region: CASRNDQPQHF. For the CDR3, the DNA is TGTGCCAGCAGGAACGATCAGCCCCAGCATTTT.

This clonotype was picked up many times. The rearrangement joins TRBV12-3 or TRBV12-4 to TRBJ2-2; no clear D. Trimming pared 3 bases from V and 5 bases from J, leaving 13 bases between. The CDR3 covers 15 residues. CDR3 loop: CASSFWRHGTGELFF. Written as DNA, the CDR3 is TGTGCCAGCAGTTTTTGGCGGCATGGGACCGGGGAGCTGTTTTTT.

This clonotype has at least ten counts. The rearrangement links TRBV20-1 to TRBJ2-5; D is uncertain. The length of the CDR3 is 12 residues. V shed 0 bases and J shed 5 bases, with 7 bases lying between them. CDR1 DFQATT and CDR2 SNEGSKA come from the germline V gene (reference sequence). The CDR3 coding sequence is TGCAGTGCTAGAGAAGTGGAGGAGACCCAGTACTTC. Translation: CSAREVEETQYF.

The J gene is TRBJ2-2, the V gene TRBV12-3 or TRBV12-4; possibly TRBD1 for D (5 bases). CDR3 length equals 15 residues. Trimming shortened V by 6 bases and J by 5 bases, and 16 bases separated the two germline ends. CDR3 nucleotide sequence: TGTGCCAGCAGCTTTTACGGGCGGACAACCGGGGAGCTGTTTTTT. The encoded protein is CASSFYGRTTGELFF.

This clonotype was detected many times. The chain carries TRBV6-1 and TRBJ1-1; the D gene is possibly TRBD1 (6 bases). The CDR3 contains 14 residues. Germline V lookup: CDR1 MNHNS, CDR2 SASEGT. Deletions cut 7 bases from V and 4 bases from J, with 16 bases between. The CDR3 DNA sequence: TGTGCCAGCATTGAGGGGGGAAGGAGCACTGAAGCTTTCTTT. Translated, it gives CASIEGGRSTEAFF.

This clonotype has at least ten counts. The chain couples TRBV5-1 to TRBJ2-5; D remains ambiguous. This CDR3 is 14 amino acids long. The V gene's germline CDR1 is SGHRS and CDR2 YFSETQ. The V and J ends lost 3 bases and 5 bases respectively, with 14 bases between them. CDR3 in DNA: TGCGCCAGCAGCTCGCCTAGAAGTTCGGAGACCCAGTACTTC. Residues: CASSSPRSSETQYF. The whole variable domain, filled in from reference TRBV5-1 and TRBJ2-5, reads KAGVTQTPRYLIKTRGQQVTLSCSPISGHRSVSWYQQTPGQGLQFLFEYFSETQRNKGNFPGRFSGRQFSNSRSEMNVSTLELGDSALYLCASSSPRSSETQYFGPGTRLLVL.

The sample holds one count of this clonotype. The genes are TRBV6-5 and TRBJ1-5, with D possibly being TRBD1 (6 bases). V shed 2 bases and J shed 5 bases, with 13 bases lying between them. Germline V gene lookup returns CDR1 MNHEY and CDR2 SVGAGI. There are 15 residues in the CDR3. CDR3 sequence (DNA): TGTGCCAGCAGTTACGGAGGAGGGGGACATCAGCCCCAGCATTTT. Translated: CASSYGGGGHQPQHF.

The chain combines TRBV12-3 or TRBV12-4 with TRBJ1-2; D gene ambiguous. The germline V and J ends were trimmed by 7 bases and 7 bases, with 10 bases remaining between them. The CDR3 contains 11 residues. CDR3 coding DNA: TGTGCCAGCACGGCCTCGGGTGGCTACACCTTC. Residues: CASTASGGYTF.

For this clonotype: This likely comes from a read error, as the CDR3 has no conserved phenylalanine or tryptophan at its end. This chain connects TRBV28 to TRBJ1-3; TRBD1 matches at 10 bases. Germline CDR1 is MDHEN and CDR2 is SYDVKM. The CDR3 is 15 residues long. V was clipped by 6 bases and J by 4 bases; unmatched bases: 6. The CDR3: CASSRQGARGNTIYY. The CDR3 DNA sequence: TGTGCCAGCAGCCGACAGGGGGCGCGAGGAAACACCATATATTAT.

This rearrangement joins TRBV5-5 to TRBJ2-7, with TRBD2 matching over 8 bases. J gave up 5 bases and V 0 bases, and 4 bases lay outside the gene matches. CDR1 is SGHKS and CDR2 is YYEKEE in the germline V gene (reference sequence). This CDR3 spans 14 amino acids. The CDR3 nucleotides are TGTGCCAGCAGCTTGGCTAGCGGGCGGGACGAGCAGTACTTC. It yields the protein CASSLASGRDEQYF. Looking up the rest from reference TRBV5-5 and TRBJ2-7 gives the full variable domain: DAGVTQSPTHLIKTRGQQVTLRCSPISGHKSVSWYQQVLGQGPQFIFQYYEKEERGRGNFPDRFSARQFPNYSSELNVNALLLGDSALYLCASSLASGRDEQYFGPGTRLTVT.

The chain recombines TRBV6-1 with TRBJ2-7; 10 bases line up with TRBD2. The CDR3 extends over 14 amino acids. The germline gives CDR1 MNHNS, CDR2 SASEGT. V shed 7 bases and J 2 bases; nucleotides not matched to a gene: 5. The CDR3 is CASKISGGTYEQYF. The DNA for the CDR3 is TGTGCCAGCAAGATTAGCGGGGGGACCTACGAGCAGTACTTC.

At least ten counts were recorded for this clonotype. The CDR3 coding sequence is TGTGCCAGCAGGCCTGTTGAGTCAAACTATGGCTACACCTTC. It specifies CASRPVESNYGYTF. The chain combines TRBV12-3 or TRBV12-4 with TRBJ1-2; D call uncertain. The CDR3 runs 14 residues. V lost 6 bases and J lost 2, with 13 bases in between.

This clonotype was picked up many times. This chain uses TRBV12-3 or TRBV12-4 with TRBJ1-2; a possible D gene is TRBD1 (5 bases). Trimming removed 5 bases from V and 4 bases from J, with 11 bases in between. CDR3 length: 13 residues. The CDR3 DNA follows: TGTGCCAGCAGTCCTCAGGGTTTCTATGGCTACACCTTC. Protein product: CASSPQGFYGYTF.

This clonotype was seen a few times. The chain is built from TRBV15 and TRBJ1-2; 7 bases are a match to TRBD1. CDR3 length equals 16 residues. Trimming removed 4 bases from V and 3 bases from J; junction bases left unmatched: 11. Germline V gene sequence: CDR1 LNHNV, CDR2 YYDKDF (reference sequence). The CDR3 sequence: CATSTYRQGRDYGYTF. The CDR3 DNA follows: TGTGCCACCAGCACGTACCGACAGGGTCGGGACTATGGCTACACCTTC.